What follows are 5 T cell receptor beta chains derived from one specimen sequenced in a study of cytomegalovirus exposure and HLA in healthy donors. Primers: 60 Vbeta forward and 13 Jbeta reverse. This table comes from immunoSEQ multiplex PCR, and its TCRdb copy is limited to in-frame clones, with some not included. The sample yields 150,000 or so clones, over 75% seen once. Sample: PBMCs. These receptors were taken from a woman in her fifties or sixties in good health and CMV-seropositive.

The chain employs TRBV28 and TRBJ1-4; D perhaps matches TRBD1 (6 bases). This CDR3 has 15 amino acids. The ends were cut back, 4 bases at V and 4 bases at J, with 13 bases in the middle. CDR1 and CDR2 from the germline V gene are MDHEN and SYDVKM. The CDR3 loop is CASSSPRGNNEKLFF. DNA of the CDR3: TGTGCCAGCAGTTCCCCCAGGGGAAATAATGAAAAACTGTTTTTT.

The chain carries TRBV7-9 and TRBJ2-2; no clear D. Trimming removed 5 bases from V and 6 bases from J, with 10 bases in between. CDR1 SEHNR and CDR2 FQNEAQ come from the germline V gene (reference sequence). The CDR3 consists of 13 residues. The CDR3 spells CASSPPVPGELFF. The CDR3 DNA reads TGTGCCAGCAGCCCTCCCGTCCCCGGGGAGCTGTTTTTT.

The rearrangement links TRBV15 to TRBJ2-5; 14 nucleotides agree with TRBD2. Trimming cost V 1 base and J 5 bases; bases outside gene matches: 6. The length of the CDR3 is 17 residues. CDR1 LNHNV and CDR2 YYDKDF come from the germline V gene (reference sequence). CDR3 in DNA: TGTGCCACCAGCAGAGCTGGACTAGCGGGAGGCGCGGAGACCCAGTACTTC. Protein sequence: CATSRAGLAGGAETQYF.

V is TRBV9 and J is TRBJ2-7; no clear D. This CDR3 region has 13 residues. Germline V lookup: CDR1 SGDLS, CDR2 YYNGEE. The V gene lost 0 bases and the J gene lost 5 bases, with 9 bases spanning the gap. CDR3 sequence: CASSVAGFDEQYF. The CDR3 region has the DNA TGTGCCAGCAGCGTAGCGGGTTTCGACGAGCAGTACTTC.

This clone was observed a few times. This chain links TRBV11-2 with TRBJ2-1; tentative D call: TRBD2 (7 bases). The CDR3 runs to 12 residues. With 9 bases removed from V and 11 bases from J, the gap between germline ends came to 17 bases. Germline CDR1 SGHAT, CDR2 FQNNGV. The CDR3 reads CASIGGGRKQFF. The CDR3, as DNA: TGTGCCAGTATTGGGGGGGGCAGAAAGCAGTTCTTC.